This TCR beta chain was retrieved from a study of blood T cells in healthy people across ages. CDR3 size: 14 residues. Germline CDR1 and CDR2: SGHTS and YDEGEE. The V end lost 0 bases, the J end lost 5 bases, and 11 bases lay between the germline ends. A few counts support this clonotype. Primed by a sample-barcoded 5' primer and a J-beta primer mix, a second PCR proceeded for roughly 7 to 12 cycles. Using its own MiXCR run on the 5' RACE reads, TCRdb lists one record per CDR3 protein. Altogether about 580,000 distinct CDR3 sequences are present, roughly 48% being singletons, with the ten largest covering about 26%.

The TCR was taken from an elderly man in good health. Material: blood. This chain joins TRBV5-8 and TRBJ2-5; no firm D call. The CDR3 coding sequence is TGTGCCAGCAGCTTGGCAGATAGTGTGGAGACCCAGTACTTC. This codes for CASSLADSVETQYF.